The rows below give T cell receptor beta chains drawn from one sample of a study of T cells after yellow fever vaccination. TCRdb re-derived calls from the 5' RACE reads in MiXCR, one entry per CDR3 protein. The table shows around 56,000 distinct CDR3 sequences, with 5% to 6.5% occurring only once. The source was PBMCs, either bulk or a sorted T-cell subset (CD4+, CD8+, memory, or dextramer-sorted; not recorded which), collected on the day of the yellow fever booster vaccination. Receptors originate from a man between 18 and 35 years old who received the YFV17D yellow fever vaccine. The CDR3 runs from the conserved cysteine through the conserved F or W. A D gene is named only where the DNA matches it firmly. Clone size is not always given. Where it is, it says once, few, many or a class for expanded clones.

j_call d_call clone_size v_call cdr3_aa cdr3_nt
TRBJ2-1 TRBD1 many TRBV12-3/TRBV12-4 CASSSLQGASYNEQFF TGTGCCAGCAGCTCCTTACAGGGGGCCTCCTACAATGAGCAGTTCTTC
TRBJ1-2 - many TRBV4-1 CASSQVQPQGNYGYTF TGCGCCAGCAGCCAAGTCCAACCCCAGGGAAACTATGGCTACACCTTC
TRBJ1-1 - - TRBV3-1 CASSQEDQKNTEAFF TGTGCCAGCAGCCAAGAGGATCAAAAGAACACTGAAGCTTTCTTT
TRBJ2-5 TRBD2 many TRBV7-8 CASSLMGLAWETQYF TGTGCCAGCAGCCTGATGGGACTAGCTTGGGAGACCCAGTACTTC
TRBJ1-3 - many TRBV7-6 CASSVRSWGAGSGNTIYF TGTGCCAGCAGCGTTAGGTCGTGGGGCGCCGGGTCTGGAAACACCATATATTTT
TRBJ1-5 - many TRBV29-1 CSAKDTNQPQHF TGCAGCGCCAAAGACACAAATCAGCCCCAGCATTTT
TRBJ1-2 - many TRBV29-1 CSVGVGVVGYTF TGCAGCGTCGGGGTTGGGGTAGTTGGCTACACCTTC
TRBJ2-5 - few TRBV19 CASSPARTYNQETQYF TGTGCCAGTAGTCCAGCCAGGACTTACAACCAAGAGACCCAGTACTTC
TRBJ2-5 TRBD2 few TRBV4-1 CASSQDLSSGWETQYF TGCGCCAGCAGCCAAGACCTTTCTAGCGGATGGGAGACCCAGTACTTC
TRBJ2-3 - - TRBV7-3 CASSTTGGNTDTQYF TGTGCCAGCAGCACGACAGGAGGGAACACAGATACGCAGTATTTT
TRBJ1-4 - few TRBV14 CASSPREGFMQKLFF TGTGCCAGCAGCCCTCGGGAAGGGTTCATGCAAAAACTGTTTTTT
TRBJ1-1 - - TRBV29-1 CSGRRVNTEAFF TGCAGCGGACGCAGGGTGAACACTGAAGCTTTCTTT
TRBJ1-2 - few TRBV3-1 CASSQDSDYGYTF TGTGCCAGCAGCCAAGATTCGGACTATGGCTACACCTTC
TRBJ2-4 TRBD1 many TRBV7-3 CASSSGQGDDIQYF TGTGCCAGCAGCTCAGGACAGGGGGACGACATTCAGTACTTC
TRBJ2-7 - many TRBV4-1 CASSQALGRYEQYF TGCGCCAGCAGCCAAGCGCTGGGGCGCTACGAGCAGTACTTC
TRBJ2-6 - many TRBV5-1 CASSLAPGDPSGANVLTF TGCGCCAGCAGCTTGGCCCCAGGAGATCCTTCTGGGGCCAACGTCCTGACTTTC
TRBJ2-1 - few TRBV4-3 CASSQAPGIRGNEQFF TGCGCCAGCAGCCAAGCGCCGGGAATTAGGGGCAATGAGCAGTTCTTC
TRBJ1-5 TRBD1 many TRBV4-1 CASSPSAGGAWQPQHF TGCGCCAGCAGTCCAAGTGCAGGGGGCGCGTGGCAGCCCCAGCATTTT
TRBJ2-1 TRBD1 - TRBV7-3 CASSSQGAGNEQFF TGTGCCAGCAGCTCCCAGGGGGCAGGCAATGAGCAGTTCTTC
TRBJ2-3 TRBD1 - TRBV7-3 CASSLRVGTDSTDTQYF TGTGCCAGCAGCTTAAGAGTTGGGACAGATAGCACAGATACGCAGTATTTT
TRBJ2-3 - many TRBV12-3/TRBV12-4 CASSPGRRDTQYF TGTGCCAGCAGTCCAGGGAGAAGAGATACGCAGTATTTT
TRBJ2-5 TRBD2 many TRBV6-1 CASSPTSGLQETQYF TGTGCCAGCAGTCCGACTAGCGGACTACAAGAGACCCAGTACTTC
TRBJ2-3 - - TRBV28 CASTRGPWGQYF TGTGCCAGCACACGGGGCCCGTGGGGGCAGTATTTT
TRBJ2-3 TRBD2 many TRBV27 CASWSGGRRDTQYF TGTGCCAGCTGGAGCGGGGGCCGCCGGGATACGCAGTATTTT
TRBJ1-5 TRBD1 many TRBV4-1 CASSQGSGQGGDQHF TGCGCCAGCAGCCAAGGGTCAGGACAGGGCGGTGACCAGCATTTT
TRBJ2-7 - many TRBV20-1 CSARRGPDGSEQYF TGCAGTGCTAGACGCGGTCCCGACGGGTCAGAGCAGTACTTC
TRBJ1-1 - few TRBV7-8 CASSLYSRTEAFF TGTGCCAGCAGCCTCTACAGTAGAACTGAAGCTTTCTTT